This T cell receptor beta chain appears in the sequencing data of a study of type 1 regulatory T cells. Study context: T-allo10 is an in vitro-generated, Tr1-enriched CD4 T cell product specific for alloantigen. Study outcomes and limitations: Tr1 cells had a more restricted TCR repertoire than non-Tr1 cells.

V shed 6 bases and J shed 12 bases, with 12 bases lying between them. The CDR3 is 10 amino acids. Germline V gene lookup returns CDR1 DFQATT and CDR2 SNEGSKA (reference sequence). This clonotype was seen a handful of times. Its antigen is as yet unknown. TCRdb redid the calling of the reads with MiXCR, one entry per CDR3 protein. The data show tens of thousands of distinct CDR3 sequences, less than 25% seen once. What was sequenced was cultured type 1 regulatory T (Tr1) cells, either the whole culture or a sorted fraction (not recorded which). The chain joins TRBV20-1 to TRBJ2-1; D uncertain. The sequence was collected from a human donor in good health. CDR3 coding DNA: TGCAGTGCCGAGAGGACGGCGCAGTTCTTC. It yields the protein CSAERTAQFF.